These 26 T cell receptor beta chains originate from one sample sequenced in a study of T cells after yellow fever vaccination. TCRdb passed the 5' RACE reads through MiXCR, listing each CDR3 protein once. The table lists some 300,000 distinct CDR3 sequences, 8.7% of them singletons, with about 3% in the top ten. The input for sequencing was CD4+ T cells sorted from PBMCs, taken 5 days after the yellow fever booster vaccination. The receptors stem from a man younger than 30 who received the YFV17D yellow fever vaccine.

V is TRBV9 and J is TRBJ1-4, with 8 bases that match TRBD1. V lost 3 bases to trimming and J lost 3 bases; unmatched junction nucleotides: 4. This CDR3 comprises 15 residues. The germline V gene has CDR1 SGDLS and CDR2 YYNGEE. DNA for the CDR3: TGTGCCAGCAGCGGACAGGGGCTCCCTAATGAAAAACTGTTTTTT. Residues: CASSGQGLPNEKLFF.

The CDR3 is CAYGQGGNYGYTF. In nucleotides, the CDR3 is TGTGCCTACGGCCAGGGAGGAAACTATGGCTACACCTTC. The chain recombines TRBV6-6 with TRBJ1-2, with a weak D call TRBD1 (5 bases). The CDR3 has 13 residues. Germline CDR1 is MNHNY and CDR2 is SVGAGI (reference sequence). The V gene lost 11 bases and the J gene lost 2 bases, with 15 bases spanning the gap.

The CDR3 loop is CASSFGGQNIQYF. The DNA for the CDR3 is TGTGCCAGCAGTTTCGGGGGACAAAACATTCAGTACTTC. The chain joins TRBV12-3 or TRBV12-4 to TRBJ2-4; D may be TRBD2 (6 bases). The CDR3 contains 13 residues. The V and J ends lost 3 bases and 5 bases respectively, with 8 bases between them.

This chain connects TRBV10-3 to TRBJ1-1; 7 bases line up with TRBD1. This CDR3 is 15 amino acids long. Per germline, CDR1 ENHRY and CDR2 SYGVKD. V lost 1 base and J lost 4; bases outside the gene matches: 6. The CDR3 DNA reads TGTGCCATCAGTGAGTTCCGACAGGGTGGCACTGAAGCTTTCTTT. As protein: CAISEFRQGGTEAFF.

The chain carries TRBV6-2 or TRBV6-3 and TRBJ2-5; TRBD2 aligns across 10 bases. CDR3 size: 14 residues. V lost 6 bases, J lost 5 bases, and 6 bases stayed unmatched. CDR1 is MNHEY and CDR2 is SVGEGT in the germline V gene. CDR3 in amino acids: CASRAGLALETQYF. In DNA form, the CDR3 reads TGTGCCAGCAGAGCGGGACTAGCGTTGGAGACCCAGTACTTC.

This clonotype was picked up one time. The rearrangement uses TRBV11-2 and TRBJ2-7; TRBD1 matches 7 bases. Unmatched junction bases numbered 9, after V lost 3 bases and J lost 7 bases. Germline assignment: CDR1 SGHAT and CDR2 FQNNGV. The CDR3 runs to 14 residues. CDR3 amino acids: CASSFRDSRSEQYF. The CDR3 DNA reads TGTGCCAGCAGCTTCCGGGACAGTAGGTCGGAGCAGTACTTC.

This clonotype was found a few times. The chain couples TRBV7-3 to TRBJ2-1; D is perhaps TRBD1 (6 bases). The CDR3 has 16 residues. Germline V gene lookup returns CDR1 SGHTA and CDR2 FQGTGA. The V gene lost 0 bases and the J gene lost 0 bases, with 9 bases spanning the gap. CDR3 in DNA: TGTGCCAGCAGCTTAACGGCAGGGGTCTCCTACAATGAGCAGTTCTTC. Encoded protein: CASSLTAGVSYNEQFF.

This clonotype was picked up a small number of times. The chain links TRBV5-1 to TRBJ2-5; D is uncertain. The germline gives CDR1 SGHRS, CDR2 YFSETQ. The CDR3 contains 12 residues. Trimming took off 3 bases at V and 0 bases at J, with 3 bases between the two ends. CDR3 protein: CASSSHQETQYF. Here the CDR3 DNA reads TGCGCCAGCAGCTCACACCAAGAGACCCAGTACTTC. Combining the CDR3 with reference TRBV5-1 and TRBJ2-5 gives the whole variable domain KAGVTQTPRYLIKTRGQQVTLSCSPISGHRSVSWYQQTPGQGLQFLFEYFSETQRNKGNFPGRFSGRQFSNSRSEMNVSTLELGDSALYLCASSSHQETQYFGPGTRLLVL.

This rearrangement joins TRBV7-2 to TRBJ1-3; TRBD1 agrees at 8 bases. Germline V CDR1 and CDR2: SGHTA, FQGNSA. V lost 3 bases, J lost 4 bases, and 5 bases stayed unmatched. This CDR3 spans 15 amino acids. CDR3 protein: CASSFPQGGGNTIYF. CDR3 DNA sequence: TGTGCCAGCAGCTTCCCACAGGGGGGCGGAAACACCATATATTTT.

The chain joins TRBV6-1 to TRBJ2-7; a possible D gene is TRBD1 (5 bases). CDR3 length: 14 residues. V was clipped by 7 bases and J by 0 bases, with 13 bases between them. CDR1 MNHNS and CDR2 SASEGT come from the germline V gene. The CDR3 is CASKKTALSYEQYV. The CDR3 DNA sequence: TGTGCCAGCAAGAAGACAGCCCTCTCCTACGAGCAGTACGTC.

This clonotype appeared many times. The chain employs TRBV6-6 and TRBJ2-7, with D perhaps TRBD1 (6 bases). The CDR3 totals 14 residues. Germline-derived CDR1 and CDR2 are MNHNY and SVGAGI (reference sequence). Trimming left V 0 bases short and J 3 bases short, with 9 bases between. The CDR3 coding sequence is TGTGCCAGCAGTTACTCGGGGACACTCTACGAGCAGTACGTC. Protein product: CASSYSGTLYEQYV.

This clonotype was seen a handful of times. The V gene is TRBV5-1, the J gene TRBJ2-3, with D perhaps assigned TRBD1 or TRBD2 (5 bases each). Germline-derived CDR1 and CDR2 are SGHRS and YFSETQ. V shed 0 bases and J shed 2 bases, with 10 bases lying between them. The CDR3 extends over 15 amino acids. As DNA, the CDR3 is TGCGCCAGCAGCTTGGCCAGAGGGGACACAGATACGCAGTATTTT. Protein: CASSLARGDTDTQYF.

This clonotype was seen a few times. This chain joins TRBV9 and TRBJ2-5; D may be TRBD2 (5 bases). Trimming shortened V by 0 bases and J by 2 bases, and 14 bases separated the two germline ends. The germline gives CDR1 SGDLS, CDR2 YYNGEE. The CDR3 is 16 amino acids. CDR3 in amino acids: CASSVAGWETQETQYF. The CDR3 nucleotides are TGTGCCAGCAGCGTAGCGGGTTGGGAGACACAAGAGACCCAGTACTTC.

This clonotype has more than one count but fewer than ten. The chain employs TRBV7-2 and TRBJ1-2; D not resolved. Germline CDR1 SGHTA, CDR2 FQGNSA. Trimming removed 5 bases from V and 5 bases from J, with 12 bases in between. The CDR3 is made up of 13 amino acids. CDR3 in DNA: TGTGCCAGCAGCCTAGGCGGTCCTTATGGCTACACCTTC. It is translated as CASSLGGPYGYTF.

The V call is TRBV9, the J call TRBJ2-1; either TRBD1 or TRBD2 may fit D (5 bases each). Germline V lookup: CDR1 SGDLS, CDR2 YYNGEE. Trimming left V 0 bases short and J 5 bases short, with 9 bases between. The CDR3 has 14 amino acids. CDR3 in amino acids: CASSVAGANNEQFF. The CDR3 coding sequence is TGTGCCAGCAGCGTAGCCGGGGCCAACAATGAGCAGTTCTTC.

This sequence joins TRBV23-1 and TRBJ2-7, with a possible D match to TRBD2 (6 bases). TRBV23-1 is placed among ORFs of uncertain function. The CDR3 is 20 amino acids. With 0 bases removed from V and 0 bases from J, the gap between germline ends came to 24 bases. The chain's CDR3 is CASSQSILLFLASRSYEQYF. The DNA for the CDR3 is TGCGCCAGCAGTCAATCGATTCTGCTCTTTCTAGCGTCCCGCTCCTACGAGCAGTACTTC.

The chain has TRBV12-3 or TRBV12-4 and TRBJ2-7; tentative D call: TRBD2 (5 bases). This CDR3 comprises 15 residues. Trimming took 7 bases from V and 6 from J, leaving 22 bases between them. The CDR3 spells CASTVGISGRLEQYF. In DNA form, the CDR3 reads TGTGCCAGCACCGTTGGAATTTCGGGGAGACTCGAGCAGTACTTC.

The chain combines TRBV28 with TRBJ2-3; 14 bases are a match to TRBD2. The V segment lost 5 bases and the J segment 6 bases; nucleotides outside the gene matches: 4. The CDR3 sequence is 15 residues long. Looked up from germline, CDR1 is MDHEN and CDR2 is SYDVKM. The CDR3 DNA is TGTGCCAGCAGTACGGGACTAGCGGGGGCCGATACGCAGTATTTT. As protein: CASSTGLAGADTQYF.

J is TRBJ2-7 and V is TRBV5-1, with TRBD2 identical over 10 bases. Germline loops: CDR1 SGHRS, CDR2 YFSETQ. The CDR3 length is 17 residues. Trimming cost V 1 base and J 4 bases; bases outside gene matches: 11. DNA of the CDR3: TGCGCCAGCAGCTTGAGGCTAGCGGGGGTCAGTAGGTACGAGCAGTACGTC. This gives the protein CASSLRLAGVSRYEQYV.

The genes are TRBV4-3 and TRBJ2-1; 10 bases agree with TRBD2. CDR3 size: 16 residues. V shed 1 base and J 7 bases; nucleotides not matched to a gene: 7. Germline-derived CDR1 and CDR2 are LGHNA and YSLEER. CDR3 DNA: TGCGCCAGCAGCCAAGTAGGTAGCGGGGGGCTTAATGAGCAGTTCTTC. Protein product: CASSQVGSGGLNEQFF.

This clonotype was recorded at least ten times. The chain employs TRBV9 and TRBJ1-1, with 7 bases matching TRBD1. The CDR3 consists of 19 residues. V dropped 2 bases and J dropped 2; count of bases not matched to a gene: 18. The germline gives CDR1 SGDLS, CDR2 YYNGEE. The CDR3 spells CASSVGTYGTASSNTEAFF. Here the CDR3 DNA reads TGTGCCAGCAGCGTGGGAACCTACGGGACAGCCTCTAGTAACACTGAAGCTTTCTTT. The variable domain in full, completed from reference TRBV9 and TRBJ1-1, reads DSGVTQTPKHLITATGQRVTLRCSPRSGDLSVYWYQQSLDQGLQFLIQYYNGEERAKGNILERFSAQQFPDLHSELNLSSLELGDSALYFCASSVGTYGTASSNTEAFFGQGTRLTVV.

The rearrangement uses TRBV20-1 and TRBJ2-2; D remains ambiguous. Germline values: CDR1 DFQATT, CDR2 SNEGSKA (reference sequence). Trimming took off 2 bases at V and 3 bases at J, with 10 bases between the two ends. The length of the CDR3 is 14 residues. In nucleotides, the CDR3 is TGCAGTGCTAGATCCGGGCAGTACACCGGGGAGCTGTTTTTT. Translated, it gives CSARSGQYTGELFF.

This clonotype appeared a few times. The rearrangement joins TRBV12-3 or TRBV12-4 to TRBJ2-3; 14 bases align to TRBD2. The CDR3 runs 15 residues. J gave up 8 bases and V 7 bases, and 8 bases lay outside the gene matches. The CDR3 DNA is TGTGCCAGCACCCTCACCGGACTAGCGGGGGGTACGCAGTATTTT. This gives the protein CASTLTGLAGGTQYF.

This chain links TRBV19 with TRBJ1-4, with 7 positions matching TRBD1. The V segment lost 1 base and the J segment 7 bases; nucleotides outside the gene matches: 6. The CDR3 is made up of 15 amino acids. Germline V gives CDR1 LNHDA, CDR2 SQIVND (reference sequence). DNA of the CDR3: TGTGCCAGTAGTATAGCAGGGGGGGCGAGTGAAAAACTGTTTTTT. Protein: CASSIAGGASEKLFF.

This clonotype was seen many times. Here the CDR3 DNA reads TGTGCCAGCAGCCCCGGCAGGGCCTACAATCAGCCCCAGCATTTT. This sequence encodes CASSPGRAYNQPQHF. V usage is TRBV7-6 and J usage is TRBJ1-5; D may be TRBD1 (5 bases). CDR3 length: 15 residues. V was shortened by 5 bases and J by 3 bases, with 14 bases between the two germline ends. The germline gives CDR1 SGHVS, CDR2 FNYEAQ.

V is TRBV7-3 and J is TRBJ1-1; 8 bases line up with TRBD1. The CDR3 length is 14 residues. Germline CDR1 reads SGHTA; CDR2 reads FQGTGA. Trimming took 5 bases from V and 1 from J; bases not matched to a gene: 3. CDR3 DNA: TGTGCCAGCAGCAGGGACAGGCGGAACACTGAAGCTTTCTTT. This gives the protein CASSRDRRNTEAFF.